This T cell receptor beta chain derives from a study of blood T cell repertoires in COVID-19 (dated by TCRdb to about 2020). Regarding the complete study: Collaborator samples came from the United States, Italy and Spain and covered acute and convalescent phases of COVID-19. Nearly every sample came with metadata listing a de-identified subject ID, COVID-19 status, age in years and sex. The material from the prospective study consisted of cDNA or gDNA derived from T cells, B-cell-depleted T cells, or PBMCs. HLA class I and class II types, where available, came from metadata supplied by the sample provider rather than from assay-based typing. The repertoires were released in a freely available public database meant as a resource for research on the immune response to SARS-CoV-2. The dataset comprised deeply sampled blood TCRbeta repertoires from subjects exposed to, actively infected with, or recovered from COVID-19. Samples came from the ongoing ImmuneRACE study (first 160 participants) plus 1,254 subjects from 6 global collaborators. The paper as a whole reports these results and caveats: The quantity of clinical and demographic metadata differed by source and by participant and was supplied without curation.

The immunoSEQ Assay, a bias-controlled multiplex PCR, was used to amplify TCRbeta CDR3 regions from genomic DNA. Per the authors' processing: Nucleated cell counts per sample were estimated from amplification of reference gene primers within the assay. To quantify the absolute abundance of each unique TCRbeta CDR3 rearrangement, sequence reads were collapsed and filtered. For each sample, productive Simpson clonality was calculated by taking the square root of Simpson's diversity index across productive rearrangements. The clones in this table, taken by TCRdb from immuneACCESS, are in-frame only. Not every clone is retained; where verified, under half of the shortfall comes from an unresolved V gene, and the cause of the rest is unknown. V and J calls and clone size come straight from that table; D and trimming were deduced from the DNA. This sample is represented by approximately 210,000 clones; just under 85% of them were singletons. The ten largest clones take up about 5.1% of the sample.

Worth noting for this clone: Its antigen is currently not known. The sample holds no much larger clone one base away, and base qualities are not on file.

The collaborating institutions used their own protocols to collect whole blood in K2EDTA tubes. For TCRbeta analysis, collaborators shipped samples in one of three forms: frozen whole blood, isolated PBMCs, or DNA extracted from either of those sample types. Sequencing was done on a sample of peripheral blood. The sequence came from a woman between 65 and 79 years old with active or convalescent COVID-19.

The CDR3 region has the sequence CASSYEQAGNQPQHF. Read as DNA, the sequence is TGTGCCAGCAGTTACGAACAGGCGGGAAATCAGCCCCAGCATTTT. This receptor chain uses TRBV6-2 or TRBV6-3 and TRBJ1-5; a weak D assignment points to TRBD1 (5 bases agree). V is clipped by 2 bases and J by 4 bases, and the sequence between their germline boundaries is 12 bases long. The CDR3 starts with the cysteine, ends with the phenylalanine, and has 15 residues. Only the CDR3 region is kept as DNA, spanning 45 bases read in frame from base 1. The germline V gene sets CDR1 to MNHEY and CDR2 to SVGEGT.